The source of this T cell receptor beta chain is a study of OX40 agonist ivuxolimab in advanced cancers. Study-wide background: The drug used for patients, ivuxolimab, was an agonistic anti-OX40 (CD134) antibody. People in dose escalation had one of these cancers: hepatocellular carcinoma, melanoma, renal cell or head and neck cancer.

Remarks on this clone: The antigen remains unidentified.

Some clones are missing from TCRdb's copy, which holds only in-frame ones; the method was immunoSEQ multiplex PCR. The table lists some 70,000 clones, 86% of them singletons. General observations from the study: Mean expanded clone counts were higher in CD8+ than CD4+ T cells.

Germline V gene sequence: CDR1 LGHNA, CDR2 YNFKEQ. V gave up 2 bases and J gave up 2 bases, with 2 bases separating them. The CDR3 is 12 amino acids. The specimen comprised CD4+ or CD8+ T cells sorted from blood, sampled in a trial of the OX40 agonist ivuxolimab. The chain links TRBV4-2 to TRBJ2-3; D is undetermined. The source is an adult with an advanced solid tumor such as melanoma, head and neck, liver or kidney cancer. The CDR3 DNA follows: TGTGCCAGCAGCCAATCCACAGATACGCAGTATTTT. The encoded protein is CASSQSTDTQYF.